Sequencing of this T cell receptor beta chain was carried out in a study of blood T cell repertoires in COVID-19. Overall study: Italy, Spain and the United States were the sources of the convalescent and acute COVID-19 samples. T cells, B-cell-depleted T cells, or PBMCs supplied cDNA or gDNA.

Per the authors' pipeline: Estimates of nucleated cell counts were drawn from the amplification of reference gene primers. Only in-frame clones appear in the TCRdb table, and some are missing; sequencing was by immunoSEQ multiplex PCR. V, J and clone size are those of that table, while D and trimming were read from the DNA. The data contain about 190,000 clones, more than 80% of them seen just once; the ten biggest clones take up approximately 0.5%. This CDR3 comprises 14 residues. The V segment lost 6 bases and the J segment 7 bases; nucleotides outside the gene matches: 5. CDR1 LNHDA and CDR2 SQIVND come from the germline V gene (reference sequence).

The receptor's source is a man aged 45-65 years with acute or convalescent COVID-19. This chain links TRBV19 with TRBJ1-4, with 10 bases that match TRBD1. Sequencing was carried out using peripheral blood. The CDR3 DNA follows: TGTGCCAGTAGCGGGACAGGGGCCGGTGAAAAACTGTTTTTT. The encoded protein is CASSGTGAGEKLFF.